This TCR beta chain was sequenced for a study of blood T cell repertoires in COVID-19. Study at large: COVID-19 samples collected from the United States, Italy and Spain covered acute and convalescent phases. From T cells, B-cell-depleted T cells, or PBMCs came the material, which was cDNA or gDNA.

The method was immunoSEQ multiplex PCR; TCRdb's version includes in-frame clones alone and lacks a portion of them. This sample carries 300,000 to 400,000 clones, around 90% of them seen once, and the ten largest clones take approximately 10%. With 1 base removed from V and 0 bases from J, the gap between germline ends came to 8 bases. The CDR3 sequence is 15 residues long. Germline V gives CDR1 SGHNT, CDR2 YENEEA. V usage is TRBV11-3 and J usage is TRBJ2-3, with a possible D match to TRBD1 (5 bases). The sequence came from a man younger than 45 with COVID-19, enrolled during active disease. The specimen sequenced was peripheral blood. This CDR3 is CASSLGQLSTDTQYF. The CDR3, as DNA: TGTGCCAGCAGCTTAGGACAGTTAAGCACAGATACGCAGTATTTT.